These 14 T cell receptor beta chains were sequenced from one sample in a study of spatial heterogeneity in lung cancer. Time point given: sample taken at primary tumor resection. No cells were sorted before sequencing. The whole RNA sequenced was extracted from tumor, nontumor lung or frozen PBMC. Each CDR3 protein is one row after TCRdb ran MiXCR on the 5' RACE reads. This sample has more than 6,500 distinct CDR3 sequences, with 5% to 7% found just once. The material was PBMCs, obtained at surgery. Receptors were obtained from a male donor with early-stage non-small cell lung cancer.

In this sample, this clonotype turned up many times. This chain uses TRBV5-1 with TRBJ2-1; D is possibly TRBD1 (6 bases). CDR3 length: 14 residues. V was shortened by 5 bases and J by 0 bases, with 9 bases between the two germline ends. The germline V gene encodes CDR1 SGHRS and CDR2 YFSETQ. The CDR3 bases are TGCGCCAGCAGTCAAGGGGGCTCCTACAATGAGCAGTTCTTC. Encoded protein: CASSQGGSYNEQFF.

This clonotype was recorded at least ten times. The CDR3 sequence: CASSPGHRGPGEPQHF. CDR3 in DNA: TGTGCCAGCAGCCCGGGTCACAGGGGTCCTGGGGAACCCCAGCATTTT. The chain employs TRBV7-2 and TRBJ1-5, with 7 bases lining up with TRBD1. With 5 bases clipped from V and 10 bases from J, the junction kept 17 bases outside the gene matches. This CDR3 has 16 residues. Per germline, CDR1 SGHTA and CDR2 FQGNSA.

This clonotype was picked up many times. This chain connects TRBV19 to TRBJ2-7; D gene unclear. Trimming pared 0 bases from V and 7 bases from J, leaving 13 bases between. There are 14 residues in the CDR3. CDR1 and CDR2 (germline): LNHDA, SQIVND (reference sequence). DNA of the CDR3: TGTGCCAGTAGTATAGACGCGGCTAGGTCGGAGCAGTACTTC. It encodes CASSIDAARSEQYF.

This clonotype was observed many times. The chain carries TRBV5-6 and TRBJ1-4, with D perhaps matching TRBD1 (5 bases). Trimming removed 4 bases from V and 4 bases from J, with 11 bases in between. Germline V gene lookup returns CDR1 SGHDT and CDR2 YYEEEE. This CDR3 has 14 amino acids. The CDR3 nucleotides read TGTGCCAGCAGCCGGCGGGGGGTTAATGAAAAACTGTTTTTT. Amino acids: CASSRRGVNEKLFF.

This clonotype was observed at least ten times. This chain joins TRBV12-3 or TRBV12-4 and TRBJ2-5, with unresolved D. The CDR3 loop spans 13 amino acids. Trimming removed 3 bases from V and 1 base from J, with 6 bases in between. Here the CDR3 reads CASSLGLQETQYF. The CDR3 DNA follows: TGTGCCAGCAGTTTGGGCCTCCAAGAGACCCAGTACTTC.

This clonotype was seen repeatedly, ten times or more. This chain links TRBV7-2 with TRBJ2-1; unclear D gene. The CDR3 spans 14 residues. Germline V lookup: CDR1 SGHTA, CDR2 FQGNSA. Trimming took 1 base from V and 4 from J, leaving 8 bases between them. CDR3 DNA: TGTGCCAGCAGCTTAGGAGACCCTTACAATGAGCAGTTCTTC. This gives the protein CASSLGDPYNEQFF.

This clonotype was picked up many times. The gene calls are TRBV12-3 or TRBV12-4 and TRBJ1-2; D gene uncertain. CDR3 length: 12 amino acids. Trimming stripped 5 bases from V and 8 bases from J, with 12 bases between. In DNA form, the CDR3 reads TGTGCCAGCAGTCATGAGTTCGGGGGCTACACCTTC. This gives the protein CASSHEFGGYTF.

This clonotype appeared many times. CDR3 in amino acids: CASSYSLAGTSASTDTQYF. DNA for the CDR3: TGTGCCAGCAGTTACTCGCTAGCCGGGACTAGCGCTTCCACAGATACGCAGTATTTT. The chain links TRBV6-5 to TRBJ2-3, with TRBD2 matching 10 bases. With 0 bases clipped from V and 2 bases from J, the junction kept 11 bases outside the gene matches. The germline gives CDR1 MNHEY, CDR2 SVGAGI. The CDR3 contains 19 residues.

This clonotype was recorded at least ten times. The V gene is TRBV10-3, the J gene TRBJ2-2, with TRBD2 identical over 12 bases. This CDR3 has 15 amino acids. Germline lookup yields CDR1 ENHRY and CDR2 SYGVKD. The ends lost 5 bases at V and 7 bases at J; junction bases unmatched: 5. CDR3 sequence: CAISLAGGRSGELFF. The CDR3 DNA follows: TGTGCCATCAGTCTAGCGGGGGGGCGAAGCGGGGAGCTGTTTTTT.

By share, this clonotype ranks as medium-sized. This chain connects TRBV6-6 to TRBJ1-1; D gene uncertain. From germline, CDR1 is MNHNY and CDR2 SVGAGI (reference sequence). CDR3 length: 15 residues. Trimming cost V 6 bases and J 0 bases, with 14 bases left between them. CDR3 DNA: TGTGCCAGCAGATTTCGACGGCTTCTGAACACTGAAGCTTTCTTT. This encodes CASRFRRLLNTEAFF.

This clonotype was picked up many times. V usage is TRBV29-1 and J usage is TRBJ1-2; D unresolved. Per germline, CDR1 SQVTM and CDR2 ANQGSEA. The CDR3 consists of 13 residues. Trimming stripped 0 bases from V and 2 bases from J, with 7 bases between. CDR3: CSVEDRHNYGYTF. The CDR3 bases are TGCAGCGTTGAAGATCGTCACAACTATGGCTACACCTTC.

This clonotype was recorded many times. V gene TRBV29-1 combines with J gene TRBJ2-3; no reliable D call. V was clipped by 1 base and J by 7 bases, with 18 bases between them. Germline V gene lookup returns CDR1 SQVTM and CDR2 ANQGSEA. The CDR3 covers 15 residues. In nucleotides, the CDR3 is TGCAGCGTTGAAGTCGCCTTAACCCCCCACTATACGCAGTATTTT. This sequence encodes CSVEVALTPHYTQYF.

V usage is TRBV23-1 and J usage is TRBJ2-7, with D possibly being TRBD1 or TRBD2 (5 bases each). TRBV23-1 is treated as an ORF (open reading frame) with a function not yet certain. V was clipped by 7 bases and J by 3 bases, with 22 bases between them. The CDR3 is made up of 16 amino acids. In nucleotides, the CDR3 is TGCGCCAGCAATCAGCAGGGTCCCGAGGAGGACTACGAGCAGTACTTC. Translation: CASNQQGPEEDYEQYF.

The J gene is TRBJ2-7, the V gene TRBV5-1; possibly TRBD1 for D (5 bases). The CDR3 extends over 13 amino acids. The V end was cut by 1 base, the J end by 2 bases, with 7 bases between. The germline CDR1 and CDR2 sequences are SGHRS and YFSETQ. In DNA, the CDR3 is TGCGCCAGCAGCTTGTTAGGGGCCTACGAGCAGTACTTC. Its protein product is CASSLLGAYEQYF.